Below are 2 T cell receptor beta chains sequenced from a single sample in a study of T-cell reconstitution after alpha-beta-depleted transplantation in children (dated by TCRdb to the mid-2010s). Library method: PCR. The sequencer listed for this sample is Illumina HiSeq 2500. TCR library preparation used molecular barcoding, with unique molecular identifiers applied to normalize quantification of the TCRbeta repertoire. Clones were called with MiXCR by TCRdb after fastp trimmed the public reads at Q25, and only in-frame beta chains were retained. Each CDR3 protein appears once, grouped with its most common genes and DNA. Present in this sample are approximately 400,000 distinct CDR3 sequences, roughly 10% of which were seen just once. About 5% of the sample comes from the top ten. This sample comprised PBMCs from the stem cell graft donor, obtained from the stem cell graft. The origin of the receptors is a human donor who donated a stem cell graft to a child with acute myeloid leukemia.

This clonotype was found many times. V and J are TRBV29-1 and TRBJ2-1, with 8 bases identical to TRBD2. Germline V gene data show CDR1 as SQVTM and CDR2 as ANQGSEA. V lost 6 bases and J lost 2; bases outside the gene matches: 3. There are 13 residues in the CDR3. The CDR3 region has the DNA TGCAGCGTCCGGGGGGGTACCTACAATGAGCAGTTCTTC. The encoded protein is CSVRGGTYNEQFF.

This clonotype was seen once. At one end the junction does not follow the germline gene, possibly because of a read error. The chain recombines TRBV12-3 or TRBV12-4 with TRBJ2-5, with D perhaps matching TRBD1 (5 bases). The CDR3 has 15 amino acids. CDR3 residues: CASRLFKGPAGTQYF. CDR3 DNA: TGTGCCAGCCGTTTATTTAAGGGGCCGGCAGGGACCCAGTACTTC.